The 18 T cell receptor beta chains in this list originate from one sample, sequenced in a study of cytotoxic CD8 clonotypes in ibrutinib-treated CLL. The assay was immunoSEQ multiplex PCR, and TCRdb's table has in-frame clones only and misses some. The sample includes roughly 49,000 clones, approximately 87% seen only once; the top ten take roughly 21%. The sequences come from PBMCs, collected after 24 months of ibrutinib treatment. The receptors here all came from a human donor with chronic lymphocytic leukemia.

This rearrangement joins TRBV28 to TRBJ1-3; maybe TRBD1 (6 bases). This CDR3 is built from 15 residues. V lost 5 bases and J 0 bases, leaving 11 bases between the germline ends. Germline CDR1 is MDHEN and CDR2 is SYDVKM. In DNA, the CDR3 is TGTGCCAGCAGTACAGGACAGAGCTCTGGAAACACCATATATTTT. Translation: CASSTGQSSGNTIYF.

The genes are TRBV6-6 and TRBJ1-5, with TRBD1 identical over 7 bases. V trimming: 8 bases; J trimming: 4 bases; junction bases outside the gene matches: 8. The CDR3 length is 14 residues. Germline CDR1 is MNHNY and CDR2 is SVGAGI (reference sequence). DNA of the CDR3: TGTGCCAGCTTGTTTGGGACAGCAAATCAGCCCCAGCATTTT. Translation: CASLFGTANQPQHF.

The rearrangement joins TRBV9 to TRBJ2-5; 11 bases line up with TRBD2. Germline CDR1 SGDLS, CDR2 YYNGEE. Germline trimming cut 2 bases from V and 4 bases from J; bases unmatched to any gene: 7. This CDR3 region has 16 residues. The CDR3 here is CASSVRGGLAGETQYF. For the CDR3, the DNA is TGTGCCAGCAGCGTCCGGGGAGGACTAGCGGGAGAGACCCAGTACTTC. Drawing the rest from reference TRBV9 and TRBJ2-5, the complete variable domain is DSGVTQTPKHLITATGQRVTLRCSPRSGDLSVYWYQQSLDQGLQFLIQYYNGEERAKGNILERFSAQQFPDLHSELNLSSLELGDSALYFCASSVRGGLAGETQYFGPGTRLLVL.

This chain uses TRBV11-1 with TRBJ2-1; D uncertain. Germline assignment: CDR1 SGHAT and CDR2 FQDESV (reference sequence). Trimming shortened V by 2 bases and J by 8 bases, and 7 bases separated the two germline ends. This CDR3 is 12 amino acids long. CDR3 nucleotides: TGTGCCAGCAGCTTACTACGTTATGAGCAGTTCTTC. It encodes CASSLLRYEQFF.

This clone was found once. The chain has TRBV7-6 and TRBJ2-1; 10 nucleotides align to TRBD2. CDR3 length equals 17 residues. Germline V gene lookup returns CDR1 SGHVS and CDR2 FNYEAQ. Trimming took 1 base from V and 8 from J; bases not matched to a gene: 11. CDR3: CASSLVHRAGGPDEQFF. Written as DNA, the CDR3 is TGTGCCAGCAGCTTAGTCCATCGAGCGGGAGGGCCGGATGAGCAGTTCTTC.

Notes on this clone: The junction shows a germline mismatch at one end, possibly a read error. The chain recombines TRBV30 with TRBJ2-7, with no clear D. The CDR3 is 12 residues long. Germline V gives CDR1 GTSNPN, CDR2 SVGIG (reference sequence). CDR3 amino acids: CAWTPGGYGQYF. The CDR3 coding sequence is TGTGCCTGGACCCCGGGTGGGTACGGGCAGTACTTC.

This clone occurred a few times. This chain joins TRBV7-9 and TRBJ1-2, with 7 bases identical to TRBD1. There are 16 residues in the CDR3. CDR1 is SEHNR and CDR2 is FQNEAQ in the germline V gene (reference sequence). V trimming: 1 base; J trimming: 5 bases; junction bases outside the gene matches: 10. DNA for the CDR3: TGTGCCAGCAGCTTAGGAACCGCGGGACAGAATTATGGCTACACCTTC. Protein product: CASSLGTAGQNYGYTF.

V usage is TRBV5-1 and J usage is TRBJ1-2, with 8 bases fitting TRBD1. Germline assignment: CDR1 SGHRS and CDR2 YFSETQ. Trimming removed 0 bases from V and 4 bases from J; junction bases left unmatched: 5. The CDR3 extends over 15 amino acids. The CDR3 DNA follows: TGCGCCAGCAGCTTGGAGGACAGGGAGGCCTATGGCTACACCTTC. Its protein is CASSLEDREAYGYTF.

The V gene is TRBV7-3, the J gene TRBJ1-1; no definite D call. The CDR3 consists of 13 residues. V shed 2 bases and J shed 1 base, with 5 bases lying between them. Germline CDR1 and CDR2: SGHTA and FQGTGA. This CDR3 reads CASSLEANTEAFF. CDR3 DNA sequence: TGTGCCAGCAGCTTAGAGGCGAACACTGAAGCTTTCTTT.

The J gene is TRBJ1-3, the V gene TRBV18; possible D gene TRBD1, 6 bases. CDR1 and CDR2 from the germline V gene are KGHSH and LQKENI. The germline V and J ends were trimmed by 4 bases and 0 bases, with 25 bases remaining between them. The CDR3 runs to 20 residues. The CDR3 sequence: CASSRVNAQGLPSSGNTIYF. CDR3 in DNA: TGTGCCAGCTCACGGGTAAACGCTCAGGGGCTCCCCAGCTCTGGAAACACCATATATTTT.

This clone was seen a single time. CDR3: CASSRTYGELFF. CDR3 coding DNA: TGTGCCAGCAGCCGGACGTACGGGGAGCTGTTTTTT. The genes are TRBV2 and TRBJ2-2; D is unresolved. V was clipped by 6 bases and J by 7 bases, with 9 bases between them. This CDR3 spans 12 amino acids. Germline CDR1 reads SNHLY; CDR2 reads FYNNEI.

The rearrangement uses TRBV4-2 and TRBJ1-1; TRBD1 might be the D (6 bases). The CDR3 totals 14 residues. V lost 0 bases and J 7 bases, leaving 12 bases between the germline ends. Germline-derived CDR1 and CDR2 are LGHNA and YNFKEQ. The DNA for the CDR3 is TGTGCCAGCAGCCAAGACGCAGGGGCTAATGAAGCTTTCTTT. Its translation: CASSQDAGANEAFF.

This rearrangement joins TRBV7-7 to TRBJ2-7; D is perhaps TRBD2 (6 bases). Germline CDR1 reads SSHAT; CDR2 reads FNYEAQ (reference sequence). CDR3 length: 13 amino acids. Trimming removed 5 bases from V and 5 bases from J, with 13 bases in between. The CDR3: CASSHNPGDEQYF. The CDR3, as DNA: TGTGCCAGCAGCCACAATCCGGGGGACGAGCAGTACTTC.

The chain joins TRBV5-4 to TRBJ2-2; D is uncertain. Germline CDR1 and CDR2: SGHNT and YYREEE (reference sequence). CDR3 length: 16 amino acids. The V end lost 4 bases, the J end lost 3 bases, and 16 bases lay between the germline ends. CDR3 sequence: CASSPSAHSYTGELFF. The CDR3 coding sequence is TGTGCCAGCAGCCCCTCAGCTCACAGCTACACCGGGGAGCTGTTTTTT.

The J gene is TRBJ2-5, the V gene TRBV7-9, with 13 bases lining up with TRBD2. This CDR3 has 15 amino acids. V lost 7 bases and J lost 4; bases outside the gene matches: 6. Germline CDR1 SEHNR, CDR2 FQNEAQ (reference sequence). Here the CDR3 reads CASNRLAGGPETQYF. The CDR3, as DNA: TGTGCCAGCAACAGACTAGCGGGAGGTCCAGAGACCCAGTACTTC.

The genes are TRBV9 and TRBJ2-3; the match to TRBD2 covers 7 bases. CDR1 SGDLS and CDR2 YYNGEE come from the germline V gene. This CDR3 spans 13 amino acids. The J segment lost 2 bases and the V segment lost 6 bases, leaving 3 bases of the junction unmatched. CDR3 in amino acids: CASNREDTDTQYF. For the CDR3, the DNA is TGTGCCAGCAACCGGGAGGACACAGATACGCAGTATTTT.

The rearrangement links TRBV2 to TRBJ1-1; possibly TRBD1 for D (6 bases). V was cut by 1 base and J by 6 bases, with 15 bases left in between. CDR1 is SNHLY and CDR2 is FYNNEI in the germline V gene. This CDR3 is 15 amino acids long. In nucleotides, the CDR3 is TGTGCCAGCAGTGAAGGGTTGGGGGGGCTGGCTGAAGCTTTCTTT. This gives the protein CASSEGLGGLAEAFF.

This sequence joins TRBV18 and TRBJ2-7; 9 bases agree with TRBD2. CDR3 size: 16 residues. V dropped 0 bases and J dropped 5; count of bases not matched to a gene: 8. CDR1 KGHSH and CDR2 LQKENI come from the germline V gene. CDR3 sequence reads: CASSPPGISGSNEQYF. The CDR3 nucleotides are TGTGCCAGCTCACCACCAGGCATTAGCGGGAGTAACGAGCAGTACTTC.